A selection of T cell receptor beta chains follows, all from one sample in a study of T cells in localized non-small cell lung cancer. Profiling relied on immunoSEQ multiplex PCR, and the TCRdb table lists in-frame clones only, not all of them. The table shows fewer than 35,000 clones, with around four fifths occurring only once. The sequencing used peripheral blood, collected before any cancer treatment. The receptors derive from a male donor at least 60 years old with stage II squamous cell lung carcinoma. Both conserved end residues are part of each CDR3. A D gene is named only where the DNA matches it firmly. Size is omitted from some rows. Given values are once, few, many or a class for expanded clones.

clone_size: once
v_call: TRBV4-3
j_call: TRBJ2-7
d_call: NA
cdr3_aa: CASSQGIGQGGNYEQYF
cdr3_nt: TGCGCCAGCAGCCAAGGGATTGGGCAGGGGGGAAACTACGAGCAGTACTTC

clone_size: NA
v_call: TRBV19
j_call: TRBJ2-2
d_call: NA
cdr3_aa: CASSQTSQYTGELFF
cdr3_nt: TGTGCCAGTAGCCAAACGAGTCAGTACACCGGGGAGCTGTTTTTT

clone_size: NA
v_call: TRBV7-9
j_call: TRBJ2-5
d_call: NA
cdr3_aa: CASSVTGTSEETQYF
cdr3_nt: TGTGCCAGCAGCGTGACCGGGACGAGTGAAGAGACCCAGTACTTC

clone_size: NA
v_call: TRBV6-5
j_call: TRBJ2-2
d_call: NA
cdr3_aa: CASKGGRWELFF
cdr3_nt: TGTGCCAGCAAGGGGGGGCGATGGGAGCTGTTTTTT

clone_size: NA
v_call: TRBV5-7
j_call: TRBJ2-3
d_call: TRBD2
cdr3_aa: CASSPGLAGAGDTQYF
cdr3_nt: TGTGCCAGCAGCCCAGGACTAGCGGGAGCGGGGGATACGCAGTATTTT

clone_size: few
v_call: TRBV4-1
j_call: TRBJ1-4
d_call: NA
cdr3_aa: CASSQEKLFF
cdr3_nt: TGCGCCAGCAGCCAGGAAAAACTGTTTTTT

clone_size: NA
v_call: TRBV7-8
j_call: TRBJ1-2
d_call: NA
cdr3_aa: CASSLVGGTTLYGYTF
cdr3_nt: TGTGCCAGCAGCTTAGTAGGAGGGACGACCCTCTATGGCTACACCTTC

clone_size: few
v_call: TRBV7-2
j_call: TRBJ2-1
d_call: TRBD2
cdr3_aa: CASSFGLAVNEQFF
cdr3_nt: TGTGCCAGCAGCTTCGGGCTAGCGGTCAATGAGCAGTTCTTC

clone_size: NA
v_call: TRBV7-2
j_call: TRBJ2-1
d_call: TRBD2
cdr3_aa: CASSNGLAGTVDEQFF
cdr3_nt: TGTGCCAGCAGCAACGGACTAGCGGGGACGGTGGATGAGCAGTTCTTC

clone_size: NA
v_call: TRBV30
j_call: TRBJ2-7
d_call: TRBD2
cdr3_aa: CASGLAGSSYEQYF
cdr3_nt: TGTGCCTCGGGACTAGCGGGATCGTCCTACGAGCAGTACTTC

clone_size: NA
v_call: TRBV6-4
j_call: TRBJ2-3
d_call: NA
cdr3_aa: CASSFRGSGTDTQYF
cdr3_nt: TGTGCCAGCAGCTTCAGGGGCTCAGGCACAGATACGCAGTATTTT

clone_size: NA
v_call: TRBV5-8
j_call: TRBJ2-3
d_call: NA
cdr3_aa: CASSFYRGSDTQYF
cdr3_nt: TGTGCCAGCAGCTTCTATCGGGGCTCGGATACGCAGTATTTT

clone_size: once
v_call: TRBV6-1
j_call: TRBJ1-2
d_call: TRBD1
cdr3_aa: CASRERDRAYGYTF
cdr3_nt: TGTGCCAGCAGGGAACGGGACAGGGCCTATGGCTACACCTTC

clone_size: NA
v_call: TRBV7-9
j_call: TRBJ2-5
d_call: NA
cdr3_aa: CASSLPLGRAESQETQYF
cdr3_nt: TGTGCCAGCAGCTTGCCCCTGGGGAGAGCGGAGAGCCAAGAGACCCAGTACTTC

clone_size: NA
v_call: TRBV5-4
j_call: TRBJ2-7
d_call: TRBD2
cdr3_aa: CASSLEAGVGEQYF
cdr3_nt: TGTGCCAGCAGCTTAGAAGCGGGAGTCGGTGAGCAGTACTTC

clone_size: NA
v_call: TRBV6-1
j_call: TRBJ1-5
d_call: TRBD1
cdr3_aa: CASLRDRGNQPQHF
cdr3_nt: TGTGCCAGCCTCCGGGACAGGGGGAATCAGCCCCAGCATTTT

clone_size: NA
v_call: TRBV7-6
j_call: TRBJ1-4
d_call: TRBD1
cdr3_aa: CASSLAGQGGVGEKLFF
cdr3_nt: TGTGCCAGCAGCTTAGCGGGACAGGGGGGAGTGGGTGAAAAACTGTTTTTT

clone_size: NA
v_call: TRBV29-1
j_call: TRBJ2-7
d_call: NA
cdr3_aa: CSGTGPSSYEQYF
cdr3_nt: TGCAGCGGTACCGGGCCCAGCTCCTACGAGCAGTACTTC

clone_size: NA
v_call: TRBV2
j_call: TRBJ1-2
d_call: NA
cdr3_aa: CASTDSGLLPGNYGYTF
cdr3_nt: TGTGCCAGCACGGACTCGGGACTCCTCCCAGGGAACTATGGCTACACCTTC